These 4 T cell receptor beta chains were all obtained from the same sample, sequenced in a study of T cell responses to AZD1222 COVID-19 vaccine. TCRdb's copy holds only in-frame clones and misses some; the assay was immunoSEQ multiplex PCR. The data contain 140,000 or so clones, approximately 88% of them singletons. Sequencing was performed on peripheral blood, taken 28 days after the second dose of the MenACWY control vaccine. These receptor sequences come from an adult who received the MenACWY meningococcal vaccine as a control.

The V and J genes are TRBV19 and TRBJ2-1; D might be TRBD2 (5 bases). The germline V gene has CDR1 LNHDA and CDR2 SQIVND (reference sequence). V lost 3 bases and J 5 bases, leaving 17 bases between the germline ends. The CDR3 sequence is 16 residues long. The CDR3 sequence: CASSIRVQRINNEQFF. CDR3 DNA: TGTGCCAGTAGTATCCGCGTACAGCGGATCAACAATGAGCAGTTCTTC.

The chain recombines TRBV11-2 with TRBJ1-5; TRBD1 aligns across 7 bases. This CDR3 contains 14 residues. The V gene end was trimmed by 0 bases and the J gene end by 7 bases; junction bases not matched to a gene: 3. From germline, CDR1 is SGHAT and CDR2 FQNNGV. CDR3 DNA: TGTGCCAGCAGCTTAGAGGCAGGGGGGCAGCCCCAGCATTTT. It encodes CASSLEAGGQPQHF.

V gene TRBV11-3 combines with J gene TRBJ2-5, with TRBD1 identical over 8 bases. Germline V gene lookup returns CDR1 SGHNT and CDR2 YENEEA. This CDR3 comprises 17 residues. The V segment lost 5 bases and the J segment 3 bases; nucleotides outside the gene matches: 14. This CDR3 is CASSPRQGRTSEETQYF. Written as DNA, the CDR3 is TGTGCCAGCAGCCCCCGACAGGGGCGTACATCCGAAGAGACCCAGTACTTC.

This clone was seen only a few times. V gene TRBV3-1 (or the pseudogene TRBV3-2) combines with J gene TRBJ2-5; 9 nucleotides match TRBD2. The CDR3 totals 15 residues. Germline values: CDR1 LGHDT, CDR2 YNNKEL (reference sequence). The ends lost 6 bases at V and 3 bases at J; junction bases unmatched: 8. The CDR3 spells CASSQFIAGEETQYF. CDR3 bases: TGTGCCAGCAGTCAATTCATAGCGGGGGAAGAGACCCAGTACTTC.